What follows are 2 T cell receptor beta chains derived from one specimen sequenced in a study of cytomegalovirus exposure and HLA in healthy donors. The PCR ran on 60 Vbeta and 13 Jbeta primers. Generated by immunoSEQ multiplex PCR, the TCRdb table keeps only in-frame clones and is missing some. The table has over 120,000 clones, 75% to 80% seen once. Sequencing was done on a sample of PBMCs. These receptors were obtained from a woman under 30 in good health and CMV-seropositive.

The chain carries TRBV5-6 and TRBJ2-7, with D uncertain. The V gene's germline CDR1 is SGHDT and CDR2 YYEEEE. This CDR3 contains 13 residues. V lost 1 base and J lost 3, with 8 bases in between. CDR3 bases: TGTGCCAGCAGCTTGTCCCACAGCTACGAGCAGTACTTC. Its translation is CASSLSHSYEQYF.

This rearrangement joins TRBV4-2 to TRBJ2-1; 8 nucleotides match TRBD2. There are 17 residues in the CDR3. Trimming removed 0 bases from V and 0 bases from J; junction bases left unmatched: 4. Germline CDR1 LGHNA, CDR2 YNFKEQ. The CDR3 sequence is CASSQEPGGSSYNEQFF. The CDR3 DNA follows: TGTGCCAGCAGCCAAGAGCCGGGGGGGAGCTCCTACAATGAGCAGTTCTTC.